The text below deals with one T cell receptor (beta chain). Its antigen is unknown. Base quality data are lacking; no much larger clone is found one base away. The junction shows trimming of 0 bases on V and 0 bases on J, plus 18 bases between the germline ends. Based on the germline V gene (reference sequence), the CDR1 and CDR2 sequences are LGHDT and YNNKEL. The CDR3 numbers 20 residues from cysteine through phenylalanine. This entry keeps only the CDR3 DNA: 60 bases, framed from base 1. The data stem from a study of blood T cell repertoires in COVID-19 (dated by TCRdb to the early 2020s). With regard to the full study: The collaborator samples originated in the United States, Italy and Spain and spanned the acute and convalescent phases of COVID-19. The repertoires were released in a freely available public database intended as a resource for research on the immune response to SARS-CoV-2. Samples were obtained from the ongoing ImmuneRACE study (first 160 participants) and from over 1,000 subjects provided by 6 global collaborators. The sample metadata nearly always contained a de-identified subject ID, COVID-19 status, age in years and sex. The prospective study material was composed of cDNA or gDNA derived from T cells, B-cell-depleted T cells, or PBMCs. Where available, HLA class I and class II types were taken from metadata supplied by the sample provider and were not determined by assay-based typing. Deeply sampled blood TCRbeta repertoires from subjects exposed to, actively infected with, or recovered from COVID-19 were included in the dataset.

Broad study findings and their caveats: The amount of clinical and demographic metadata varied by source and participant and was provided uncurated.

Each collaborating institution followed its own protocols to collect whole blood in K2EDTA tubes. For TCRbeta analysis, collaborator samples were shipped as frozen whole blood, as isolated PBMCs, or as DNA extracted from either sample type. TCRbeta CDR3 regions were amplified from genomic DNA using the immunoSEQ Assay, a bias-controlled multiplex PCR. As for the authors' bioinformatics: Nucleated cell counts per sample were estimated from amplification of reference gene primers within the assay. Sequence reads were collapsed and filtered to measure the absolute abundance of every unique TCRbeta CDR3 rearrangement. For each sample, productive Simpson clonality was calculated as the square root of Simpson's diversity index across productive rearrangements. In TCRdb, the immuneACCESS table is reduced to in-frame sequences with V and J assigned. These tables do not hold every clone; where another copy was compared, an unresolved V gene accounts for under half, and the others remain unexplained. That table furnishes V, J and clone size, whereas the DNA furnished D and trimming. The sample table records about 280,000 clones; approximately 91% of these occur just once. Of the sample, about 8.6% falls within the top ten clones.

The sequenced sample was peripheral blood. The receptor comes from a man between 18 and 35 years old with active or convalescent COVID-19. The chain uses TRBV3-1 (or the pseudogene TRBV3-2) and TRBJ2-6; TRBD1 is a weak D gene call, 6 bases matching. Read as DNA, the sequence is TGTGCCAGCAGCCAAGATCTCAGGGGCGCCCGGGGCTCTGGGGCCAACGTCCTGACTTTC. This codes for CASSQDLRGARGSGANVLTF.